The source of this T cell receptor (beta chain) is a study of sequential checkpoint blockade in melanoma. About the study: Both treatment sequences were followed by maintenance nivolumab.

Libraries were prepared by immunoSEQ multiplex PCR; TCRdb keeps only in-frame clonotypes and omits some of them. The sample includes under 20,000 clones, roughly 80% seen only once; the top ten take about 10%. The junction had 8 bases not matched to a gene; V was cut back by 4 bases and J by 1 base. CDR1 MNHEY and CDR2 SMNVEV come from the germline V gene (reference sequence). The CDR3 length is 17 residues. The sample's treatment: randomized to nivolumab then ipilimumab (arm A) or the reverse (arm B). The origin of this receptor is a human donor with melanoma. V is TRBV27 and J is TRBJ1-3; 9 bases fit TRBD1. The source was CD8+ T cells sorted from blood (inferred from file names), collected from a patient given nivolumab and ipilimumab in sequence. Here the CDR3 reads CASSSLPGQGSGNTIYF. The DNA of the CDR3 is TGTGCCAGCAGTTCCCTCCCGGGACAGGGTTCTGGAAACACCATATATTTT.